The 20 T cell receptor beta chains reported below all come from one sample, sequenced in a study of blood T cell repertoires in COVID-19. TCRdb's copy holds only in-frame clones and misses some; the assay was immunoSEQ multiplex PCR. In the table there are 190,000 or so clones, about 80% of which are singletons. The sequenced sample consisted of PBMCs or T cells enriched from blood (not recorded which). These receptor sequences come from a man aged 35-49 years who had recovered from COVID-19.

The chain couples TRBV7-8 to TRBJ1-6; tentative D call: TRBD1 (5 bases). Germline V CDR1 and CDR2: SGHVS, FQNEAQ. The CDR3 consists of 16 residues. V was pared by 2 bases and J by 9 bases, with 17 bases between. The CDR3 loop reads CASSLNPGPGGSPLHF. DNA for the CDR3: TGTGCCAGCAGCTTAAATCCGGGGCCGGGAGGTTCACCCCTCCACTTT.

The chain combines TRBV6-6 with TRBJ1-2; 8 positions agree with TRBD1. This CDR3 region has 13 residues. Germline V gene data show CDR1 as MNHNY and CDR2 as SVGAGI (reference sequence). V dropped 7 bases and J dropped 6; count of bases not matched to a gene: 7. This CDR3 reads CASTAGGRNGYTF. CDR3 DNA sequence: TGTGCCAGCACCGCAGGGGGCAGAAATGGCTACACCTTC.

The rearrangement uses TRBV7-6 and TRBJ1-4, with 8 positions matching TRBD1. CDR1 and CDR2 (germline): SGHVS, FNYEAQ. CDR3 size: 14 residues. V lost 4 bases and J lost 5; bases outside the gene matches: 3. CDR3 sequence (DNA): TGTGCCAGCAGCTCACGGACAGGGAATGAAAAACTGTTTTTT. Translating it yields CASSSRTGNEKLFF.

V gene TRBV5-4 combines with J gene TRBJ2-1, with D possibly TRBD1 on 5 matching bases. V shed 4 bases and J shed 3 bases, with 8 bases lying between them. This CDR3 spans 13 amino acids. Germline-derived CDR1 and CDR2 are SGHNT and YYREEE (reference sequence). CDR3 amino acids: CASSLQDYNEQFF. For the CDR3, the DNA is TGTGCCAGCAGCCTACAGGACTACAATGAGCAGTTCTTC. Supplemented by reference TRBV5-4 and TRBJ2-1, the full variable domain reads ETGVTQSPTHLIKTRGQQVTLRCSSQSGHNTVSWYQQALGQGPQFIFQYYREEENGRGNFPPRFSGLQFPNYSSELNVNALELDDSALYLCASSLQDYNEQFFGPGTRLTVL.

The V call is TRBV5-4, the J call TRBJ2-7, with TRBD1 identical over 8 bases. Germline-derived CDR1 and CDR2 are SGHNT and YYREEE (reference sequence). V lost 2 bases, J lost 3 bases, and 7 bases stayed unmatched. The CDR3 consists of 15 residues. The CDR3 bases are TGTGCCAGCAGCTTTTCACGAGGACAGGGCTACGAGCAGTACTTC. It translates to CASSFSRGQGYEQYF. The complete variable domain, with remaining parts taken from reference TRBV5-4 and TRBJ2-7, reads ETGVTQSPTHLIKTRGQQVTLRCSSQSGHNTVSWYQQALGQGPQFIFQYYREEENGRGNFPPRFSGLQFPNYSSELNVNALELDDSALYLCASSFSRGQGYEQYFGPGTRLTVT.

On this clone: Other nucleotide sequences in the sample specify the same CDR3. The chain is built from TRBV7-2 and TRBJ2-1, with TRBD2 as a possible D gene (6 bases). This CDR3 comprises 15 residues. Germline values: CDR1 SGHTA, CDR2 FQGNSA. V shed 4 bases and J shed 1 base, with 11 bases lying between them. DNA of the CDR3: TGTGCCAGCAGCTCCGGGGGTGGATCCTACAATGAGCAGTTCTTC. It encodes CASSSGGGSYNEQFF.

The genes are TRBV7-2 and TRBJ1-6; TRBD1 agrees at 8 bases. From germline, CDR1 is SGHTA and CDR2 FQGNSA. V was pared by 8 bases and J by 10 bases, with 16 bases of the junction left unmatched. The CDR3 is 16 amino acids. Here the CDR3 reads CASRITGGTNLSPLHF. CDR3 nucleotides: TGTGCCAGCCGAATTACAGGGGGGACTAATCTCTCACCCCTCCACTTT.

This chain links TRBV24-1 with TRBJ2-1; D remains unclear. Germline assignment: CDR1 KGHDR and CDR2 SFDVKD. The V end was cut by 5 bases, the J end by 8 bases, with 9 bases between. The CDR3 has 12 amino acids. The CDR3 nucleotides are TGTGCCACCAGTGTCACCCGCGATGAGCAGTTCTTC. Translating it yields CATSVTRDEQFF.

This CDR3 is CASSLYGLRDRSGETQYF. The CDR3 coding sequence is TGTGCCAGCAGCTTGTATGGGTTACGGGACAGGTCTGGGGAGACCCAGTACTTC. This chain links TRBV5-4 with TRBJ2-5, with 8 bases fitting TRBD1. Losses at the gene ends were 1 base for V and 5 bases for J; bases not matched to a gene: 16. The CDR3 runs 18 residues. Germline loops: CDR1 SGHNT, CDR2 YYREEE (reference sequence).

V gene TRBV5-1 combines with J gene TRBJ2-1; D ambiguous. The germline V and J ends were trimmed by 0 bases and 5 bases, with 15 bases remaining between them. There are 16 residues in the CDR3. In germline, CDR1 is SGHRS, CDR2 YFSETQ. The CDR3 here is CASSLVSGHQNNEQFF. The CDR3 DNA is TGCGCCAGCAGCTTGGTTTCGGGTCATCAAAACAATGAGCAGTTCTTC. The full variable domain, with the rest looked up from reference TRBV5-1 and TRBJ2-1, is KAGVTQTPRYLIKTRGQQVTLSCSPISGHRSVSWYQQTPGQGLQFLFEYFSETQRNKGNFPGRFSGRQFSNSRSEMNVSTLELGDSALYLCASSLVSGHQNNEQFFGPGTRLTVL.

V and J are TRBV18 and TRBJ1-1, with D perhaps matching TRBD1 (6 bases). In germline, CDR1 is KGHSH, CDR2 LQKENI. The CDR3 length is 17 residues. Trimming stripped 3 bases from V and 1 base from J, with 18 bases between. The CDR3 bases are TGTGCCAGCTCACCTACCCCGCCCGGGGGGCAGAACACTGAAGCTTTCTTT. Translation: CASSPTPPGGQNTEAFF.

The chain combines TRBV5-4 with TRBJ1-2, with 10 bases matching TRBD1. This CDR3 region has 14 residues. The germline V gene encodes CDR1 SGHNT and CDR2 YYREEE (reference sequence). The ends lost 2 bases at V and 7 bases at J; junction bases unmatched: 5. The chain's CDR3 is CASSLPGQGFGYTF. In DNA form, the CDR3 reads TGTGCCAGCAGCTTACCGGGACAGGGGTTTGGCTACACCTTC. The whole variable domain, remainder taken from reference TRBV5-4 and TRBJ1-2, is ETGVTQSPTHLIKTRGQQVTLRCSSQSGHNTVSWYQQALGQGPQFIFQYYREEENGRGNFPPRFSGLQFPNYSSELNVNALELDDSALYLCASSLPGQGFGYTFGSGTRLTVV.

The CDR3 nucleotides read TGTGCCAGCACAGGGACTAGCGGGGGCTTTTGGACAGATACGCAGTATTTT. This codes for CASTGTSGGFWTDTQYF. The chain recombines TRBV7-2 with TRBJ2-3; TRBD2 agrees at 14 bases. The V and J ends lost 7 bases and 3 bases, in that order; junction bases with no gene match: 9. The CDR3 is 17 amino acids. The germline V gene has CDR1 SGHTA and CDR2 FQGNSA.

For the CDR3, the DNA is TGTGCCAGCAGCCGTGAGGGTTTGGGGAACACTGAAGCTTTCTTT. This translates into CASSREGLGNTEAFF. The V call is TRBV3-1 (or the pseudogene TRBV3-2), the J call TRBJ1-1; D unresolved. Per germline, CDR1 LGHDT and CDR2 YNNKEL (reference sequence). V was cut by 4 bases and J by 1 base, with 13 bases left in between. The CDR3 sequence is 15 residues long.

The CDR3 DNA reads TGTGCCAGCAGCCGCGCAGGGGGAAACACCATATATTTT. This gives the protein CASSRAGGNTIYF. The chain employs TRBV6-5 and TRBJ1-3, with TRBD1 as a possible D gene (5 bases). Trimming cost V 6 bases and J 4 bases, with 10 bases left between them. The V gene's germline CDR1 is MNHEY and CDR2 SVGAGI. There are 13 residues in the CDR3.

V usage is TRBV11-2 and J usage is TRBJ1-4; perhaps TRBD1 as D (5 bases). V shed 3 bases and J shed 11 bases, with 19 bases lying between them. This CDR3 is 15 amino acids long. Germline CDR1 is SGHAT and CDR2 is FQNNGV. The CDR3: CASSFDTGARGKLFF. CDR3 DNA: TGTGCCAGCAGCTTCGATACCGGGGCCCGGGGGAAACTGTTTTTT.

The chain recombines TRBV19 with TRBJ2-7; 10 bases align to TRBD2. The germline V gene has CDR1 LNHDA and CDR2 SQIVND (reference sequence). J gave up 2 bases and V 3 bases, and 7 bases lay outside the gene matches. This CDR3 has 16 amino acids. The CDR3, as DNA: TGTGCCAGTAGTATTCAGGGAAGCGGGGGGGCCTACGAGCAGTACTTC. It codes for CASSIQGSGGAYEQYF.

The genes are TRBV24-1 and TRBJ1-1; D not resolved. V dropped 2 bases and J dropped 3 bases, with 6 bases sitting between them. Per germline, CDR1 KGHDR and CDR2 SFDVKD. The CDR3 loop spans 13 amino acids. The CDR3 reads CATSDSGYTEAFF. The CDR3 nucleotides read TGTGCCACCAGTGATTCGGGATACACTGAAGCTTTCTTT.

The rearrangement links TRBV10-3 to TRBJ2-6; 11 bases are shared with TRBD2. V lost 6 bases, J lost 12 bases, and 4 bases stayed unmatched. Germline CDR1 and CDR2: ENHRY and SYGVKD. CDR3 size: 13 residues. CDR3 in amino acids: CAISIAGGPVLTF. The CDR3, as DNA: TGTGCCATCAGCATAGCGGGGGGGCCCGTCCTGACTTTC.

The rearrangement links TRBV3-1 (or the pseudogene TRBV3-2) to TRBJ2-7; the D gene is possibly TRBD2 (5 bases). The length of the CDR3 is 13 residues. Trimming took 0 bases from V and 6 from J, leaving 9 bases between them. Germline V CDR1 and CDR2: LGHDT, YNNKEL (reference sequence). CDR3 amino acids: CASSQDPRVEQYF. The CDR3, as DNA: TGTGCCAGCAGCCAAGATCCGAGGGTCGAGCAGTACTTC.